Listed below are T cell receptor beta chains from one sample, sequenced in a study of T-cell reconstitution after alpha-beta-depleted transplantation in children. Via MiXCR, TCRdb re-called the PCR reads, giving one row per CDR3 protein. Of around 480,000 distinct CDR3 sequences in the sample, roughly 33% were seen once. Sequencing was performed on PBMCs from the stem cell graft donor, taken from the stem cell graft. These TCRs come from a human donor who donated a stem cell graft to a child with aplastic anemia. CDR3s include the opening cysteine and the closing phenylalanine or tryptophan. The order of the fields is clone size, V gene, J gene, CDR3 protein. Part of the rows lack a size; the others show once, few, many or a class for expanded clones.

few	TRBV12-3/TRBV12-4	TRBJ2-3	CASSRDGGLADRIPTDTQYF
-	TRBV5-1	TRBJ2-7	CASSFSTASGEQYF
few	TRBV12-3/TRBV12-4	TRBJ2-7	CASSFQGGSYEQYF
few	TRBV20-1	TRBJ1-4	CSASDRVWREKLFF
-	TRBV29-1	TRBJ1-1	CSADPHRTNTEAFF
-	TRBV29-1	TRBJ2-5	CSFAGLPSQETQYF
-	TRBV19	TRBJ2-3	CASSYKVGGTDTQYF
-	TRBV20-1	TRBJ2-7	CSARPSDRGYEQYF
-	TRBV4-3	TRBJ1-1	CASSQDAGEKNTEAFF
few	TRBV5-6	TRBJ1-2	CASSLGGVRESYGYTF
many	TRBV7-6	TRBJ2-5	CASSFGGNPWGETQYF
few	TRBV6-4	TRBJ2-3	CASSDSGDRGDTQYF
-	TRBV25-1	TRBJ1-1	CATQTGLNTEAFF
few	TRBV29-1	TRBJ2-2	CSVGTGLSNTGELFF
-	TRBV7-9	TRBJ2-3	CASSLVTGRADTQYF
-	TRBV6-1	TRBJ1-1	CASSRTGRNPEAFF
-	TRBV12-3/TRBV12-4	TRBJ1-5	CASSFGREGQPQHF
-	TRBV12-3/TRBV12-4	TRBJ1-1	CASSGTGQTNTEAFF
-	TRBV15	TRBJ2-7	CATRGAGGNSYEQYF
-	TRBV12-3/TRBV12-4	TRBJ2-7	CASRRGYDEQYF
-	TRBV7-8	TRBJ2-3	CASSLRRMGSRDTQYF
-	TRBV7-2	TRBJ2-2	CASSLAFISGELFF
-	TRBV28	TRBJ1-1	CASSSPNQGDTEAFF
-	TRBV11-2	TRBJ2-5	CASSLDGTSGSAAETQYF
-	TRBV20-1	TRBJ2-7	CRANTGTKTYEQYF
-	TRBV4-2	TRBJ2-1	CASSQDMAGGSYNEQFF
many	TRBV20-1	TRBJ2-3	CSASDRGRNTDTQYF
few	TRBV12-3/TRBV12-4	TRBJ1-2	CASSSGQGYSYGYTF
-	TRBV11-2	TRBJ2-1	CASSSPSAGQNSYNEQFF
few	TRBV5-1	TRBJ2-2	CASSLSGRGTGELFF
few	TRBV27	TRBJ2-1	CASSFSGSINEQFF
-	TRBV29-1	TRBJ2-1	CSALSGNRYNEQFF
few	TRBV7-3	TRBJ2-5	CASSPGLAGGQTQYF
-	TRBV6-5	TRBJ2-5	CASSYVGQGARETQYF
few	TRBV5-1	TRBJ2-1	CASSPGTSGSVSYNEQFF
few	TRBV4-2	TRBJ2-5	CASSQGGQGGETQYF
-	TRBV29-1	TRBJ2-3	CSVKDSLTTDTQYF
-	TRBV20-1	TRBJ1-4	CSDRQMSGEKLFF
-	TRBV5-1	TRBJ2-5	CASSLMDRNQETQYF
-	TRBV19	TRBJ1-2	CASIQNPGGSYGYTF
few	TRBV5-1	TRBJ2-7	CASRDRESVSYEQYF
-	TRBV2	TRBJ2-2	CASTSGLAGTGELFF
once	TRBV7-8	TRBJ1-3	CASSLVLHSGNTIYF
few	TRBV11-2	TRBJ1-4	CASTSNVRKGGEKLFF
-	TRBV29-1	TRBJ1-1	CSVGVVSMNTEAFF
-	TRBV19	TRBJ1-1	CASSWGSGTYTEAFF
-	TRBV24-1	TRBJ1-1	CATSAGRIAFF
few	TRBV6-5	TRBJ1-1	CASRKDRATEAFF
-	TRBV20-1	TRBJ2-7	CSANSVTGVYEQYF
once	TRBV9	TRBJ2-1	CASSDYSSYNEQFF
few	TRBV29-1	TRBJ2-1	CSVALRQGADEQFF
few	TRBV28	TRBJ2-1	CASRSHGRLAGDHEQFF
-	TRBV28	TRBJ1-5	CASSPRGGYSNQPQHF
-	TRBV27	TRBJ1-1	CASSLDPIGVVRGTEAFF
few	TRBV29-1	TRBJ1-2	CSAAQGDRYGYTF
-	TRBV27	TRBJ2-1	CASSAGTSGSGEQFF
-	TRBV29-1	TRBJ1-1	CSVTRTGRMNTEAFF
-	TRBV6-2/TRBV6-3	TRBJ1-2	CASRTLGELGKGGGYTF